This T cell receptor (beta chain) derives from a study of T cell changes during pregnancy in multiple sclerosis. Sequenced by immunoSEQ multiplex PCR; TCRdb stores in-frame clones only, minus some. The repertoire holds about 75,000 clones, with around nine tenths as singletons. The CDR3 spans 14 residues. Per germline, CDR1 SGHTA and CDR2 FQGNSA. Trimming took 5 bases from V and 5 from J; bases not matched to a gene: 6. Sample: CD4+ T cells from peripheral blood mononuclear cells, taken before pregnancy. The V gene is TRBV7-2, the J gene TRBJ2-5, with 9 nucleotides matching TRBD2. This TCR was recovered from a female donor with multiple sclerosis, enrolled in a pregnancy study. The CDR3 sequence is CASSPRGGAETQYF. DNA for the CDR3: TGTGCCAGCAGCCCGCGCGGGGGGGCCGAGACCCAGTACTTC.